Listed below are T cell receptor beta chains from one sample, sequenced in a study of Ad26.COV2.S vaccination and SARS-CoV-2 variants. Sequencing was performed with immunoSEQ multiplex PCR; in TCRdb, only in-frame clones are kept and a portion is missing. The sample consists of around 300,000 clones, 86% of them appearing once. This sample comprised peripheral blood, obtained in a trial of Ad26.COV2.S vaccine versus placebo. Source of these receptors: a person between 18 and 65 years old who received the Ad26.COV2.S COVID-19 vaccine or a placebo. Each CDR3 is given with its conserved first and last residue. A D gene is named only where the DNA matches it firmly. Clone size appears in some rows only: once, few, many, or a class for an expanded clone.

j_call clone_size d_call v_call cdr3_aa cdr3_nt
TRBJ1-1 . . TRBV5-1 CASSYQFGPNTEAFF TGCGCCAGCAGCTATCAGTTCGGACCGAACACTGAAGCTTTCTTT
TRBJ2-7 few TRBD1 TRBV7-2 CASSLPGQGREQYF TGTGCCAGCAGCTTGCCGGGACAGGGAAGGGAGCAGTACTTC
TRBJ2-7 . . TRBV11-2 CASSLEGNTYEQYF TGTGCCAGCAGCTTAGAAGGGAATACCTACGAGCAGTACTTC
TRBJ1-2 few . TRBV3-1/TRBV3-2 CASSYFDPGRGYTF TGTGCCAGCAGCTACTTCGACCCCGGTCGGGGCTACACCTTC
TRBJ1-2 once . TRBV18 CASSPPTRNGYTF TGTGCCAGCTCCCCCCCTACAAGGAATGGCTACACCTTC
TRBJ2-7 . TRBD2 TRBV6-2/TRBV6-3 CASSYSRRREGQYEQYF TGTGCCAGCAGTTACTCGAGGAGGCGGGAGGGCCAGTACGAGCAGTACTTC
TRBJ2-7 . . TRBV5-1 CASSLGYQNEQYF TGCGCCAGCAGCTTGGGGTATCAAAACGAGCAGTACTTC
TRBJ1-5 . . TRBV19 CASRPYGLSNQPQHF TGTGCCAGTCGGCCCTACGGTTTGAGCAATCAGCCCCAGCATTTT
TRBJ1-5 . . TRBV19 CASSAGGLRNQPQHF TGTGCCAGTAGTGCGGGGGGCCTACGCAATCAGCCCCAGCATTTT
TRBJ1-1 . . TRBV6-5 CASSLTENTEAFF TGTGCCAGCAGTTTGACCGAGAACACTGAAGCTTTCTTT
TRBJ2-5 . . TRBV29-1 CSVESGSLLQETQYF TGCAGCGTTGAGTCCGGGTCCCTTTTACAAGAGACCCAGTACTTC
TRBJ2-1 . TRBD1 TRBV6-5 CASSSGRGLGNEQFF TGTGCCAGCAGTTCAGGCAGGGGGCTGGGGAATGAGCAGTTCTTC
TRBJ2-1 once TRBD2 TRBV7-3 CASSFGTSGAEQFF TGTGCCAGCAGCTTCGGGACTAGCGGGGCTGAGCAGTTCTTC
TRBJ2-5 . . TRBV7-9 CASGFRQQETQYF TGTGCCAGCGGCTTTCGACAGCAAGAGACCCAGTACTTC
TRBJ2-1 . TRBD1 TRBV10-1 CASSENRGVYNEQFF TGCGCCAGCAGTGAGAACAGGGGGGTCTACAATGAGCAGTTCTTC
TRBJ1-5 . . TRBV6-5 CASRGAWGNQPQHF TGTGCCAGCAGGGGGGCCTGGGGGAATCAGCCCCAGCATTTT
TRBJ1-5 . . TRBV6-5 CAHRGNQPQHF TGTGCTCACAGGGGCAATCAGCCCCAGCATTTT
TRBJ1-4 . . TRBV4-2 CASSSHDEKLFF TGTGCCAGCAGCTCCCACGATGAAAAACTGTTTTTT
TRBJ1-6 . . TRBV28 CASRSSDSFSYNSPLHF TGTGCCAGCAGGTCCTCGGACAGTTTCTCCTATAATTCACCCCTCCACTTT
TRBJ2-7 . . TRBV7-3 CASSPGTQGEQYF TGTGCCAGCAGCCCCGGGACTCAGGGCGAGCAGTACTTC
TRBJ2-7 . TRBD1 TRBV6-1 CASSDRGLSYEQYF TGTGCCAGCAGTGACAGGGGGCTCTCCTACGAGCAGTACTTC
TRBJ1-1 . . TRBV5-6 CASSLTNTEAFF TGTGCCAGCAGCTTGACCAACACTGAAGCTTTCTTT
TRBJ2-7 . TRBD2 TRBV9 CASSVAAGFYEQYF TGTGCCAGCAGCGTAGCAGCGGGGTTTTACGAGCAGTACTTC
TRBJ2-1 . . TRBV7-7 CASSPTGARRPDEQFF TGTGCTAGCAGCCCTACGGGGGCCCGGAGGCCTGATGAGCAGTTCTTC
TRBJ1-1 . . TRBV12-3/TRBV12-4 CASSLLMNTEAFF TGTGCCAGCAGCCTCCTTATGAACACTGAAGCTTTCTTT
TRBJ2-3 . . TRBV9 CASSVGGFTDTQYF TGTGCCAGCAGCGTCGGCGGATTCACAGATACGCAGTATTTT
TRBJ1-1 . TRBD1 TRBV23-1 CASSHLTGGTEAFF TGCGCCAGCAGTCATCTGACAGGGGGCACTGAAGCTTTCTTT
TRBJ1-3 . . TRBV21-1 CASSMDRGDGNTIYF TGTGCCAGCAGCATGGACAGGGGGGACGGAAACACCATATATTTT
TRBJ2-6 . . TRBV5-4 CASSFSSGANVLTF TGTGCCAGCAGCTTTTCATCTGGGGCCAACGTCCTGACTTTC
TRBJ2-3 . TRBD2 TRBV27 CASSSTQGRAGDTQYF TGTGCCAGCAGTAGCACCCAAGGGAGGGCTGGAGATACGCAGTATTTT
TRBJ2-2 few . TRBV5-4 CASSLSGSTGELFF TGTGCCAGCAGCTTGTCAGGATCTACCGGGGAGCTGTTTTTT
TRBJ1-6 . TRBD1 TRBV7-8 CASSWGQLNSPLHF TGTGCCAGCAGCTGGGGACAGCTTAATTCACCCCTCCACTTT
TRBJ1-2 . . TRBV10-3 CAISEGTPNYGYTF TGTGCCATCAGTGAGGGGACACCCAACTATGGCTACACCTTC
TRBJ1-2 . TRBD1 TRBV28 CASRRDSLYGYTF TGTGCCAGCAGAAGGGACAGCCTATATGGCTACACCTTC
TRBJ2-5 . TRBD2 TRBV13 CASSPKTSGGRETQYF TGTGCCAGCAGCCCGAAGACTAGCGGGGGTCGAGAGACCCAGTACTTC
TRBJ2-7 once . TRBV15 CATSRAGGFGEQYF TGTGCCACCAGCAGGGCAGGAGGGTTCGGCGAGCAGTACTTC
TRBJ2-7 . . TRBV19 CASSIGDRHSYEQYF TGTGCCAGTAGTATAGGCGACAGGCACTCCTACGAGCAGTACTTC
TRBJ1-2 . TRBD1 TRBV28 CASTPSLGQGVRGGYTF TGTGCCAGCACTCCCTCACTCGGGCAGGGGGTCCGGGGAGGCTACACCTTC
TRBJ1-2 . . TRBV6-6 CASNRGDNYGYTF TGTGCCAGCAATCGTGGGGACAACTATGGCTACACCTTC
TRBJ2-1 . TRBD2 TRBV28 CASSALRLADRYNEQFF TGTGCCAGCAGTGCCCTCCGGCTAGCGGACCGTTACAATGAGCAGTTCTTC
TRBJ1-2 . . TRBV20-1 CSARIVYGYTF TGCAGTGCTAGGATCGTGTATGGCTACACCTTC
TRBJ1-1 . . TRBV30 CAWSRRQAAHTNTEAFF TGTGCCTGGAGCCGTAGGCAGGCCGCCCACACGAACACTGAAGCTTTCTTT
TRBJ2-1 . . TRBV5-8 CASSLGGDEQFF TGTGCCAGCAGCTTGGGCGGGGATGAGCAGTTCTTC
TRBJ1-5 . . TRBV10-1 CASSEGVGLPPQHF TGCGCCAGCAGTGAGGGGGTGGGGTTGCCGCCCCAGCATTTT
TRBJ2-1 . TRBD2 TRBV4-3 CASSQVLASGSHNEQFF TGCGCCAGCAGCCAAGTGTTGGCTAGCGGGAGTCACAATGAGCAGTTCTTC
TRBJ2-2 . . TRBV4-3 CASSQGDDGELFF TGCGCCAGCAGCCAAGGAGATGACGGGGAGCTGTTTTTT
TRBJ2-2 few TRBD2 TRBV2 CASSERGGSNGELFF TGTGCCAGCAGTGAAAGGGGAGGGTCGAACGGGGAGCTGTTTTTT
TRBJ2-3 . TRBD2 TRBV4-2 CASSQDLAGGPGTDTQYF TGTGCCAGCAGCCAAGACTTGGCGGGGGGGCCGGGCACAGATACGCAGTATTTT
TRBJ2-5 . . TRBV11-3 CASSLGPDGGETQYF TGTGCCAGCAGCTTAGGACCGGATGGGGGGGAGACCCAGTACTTC
TRBJ2-3 . TRBD2 TRBV11-2 CASSLGPAGVTDTQYF TGTGCCAGCAGCTTAGGGCCAGCGGGGGTAACAGATACGCAGTATTTT
TRBJ2-1 . TRBD2 TRBV2 CASPTGTSSYNEQFF TGTGCCAGCCCCACCGGGACTAGCTCCTACAATGAGCAGTTCTTC
TRBJ1-4 . TRBD1 TRBV7-2 CASSGSGQGNEKLFF TGTGCCAGCAGCGGATCGGGACAGGGTAATGAAAAACTGTTTTTT
TRBJ1-2 . TRBD1 TRBV7-2 CASSLARAGGSLYYGYTF TGTGCCAGCAGCTTAGCGAGGGCAGGGGGATCCCTGTACTATGGCTACACCTTC
TRBJ2-5 once . TRBV28 CASGITGKPQETQYF TGTGCCAGCGGGATAACAGGCAAACCCCAAGAGACCCAGTACTTC
TRBJ2-7 . TRBD1 TRBV11-3 CASSLKFKGQGLSYEQYF TGTGCCAGCAGCTTAAAATTCAAGGGACAGGGCCTCTCCTACGAGCAGTACTTC
TRBJ2-1 . . TRBV5-1 CASSLGLDEQFF TGCGCCAGCAGCTTGGGCCTGGATGAGCAGTTCTTC
TRBJ1-5 . TRBD1 TRBV5-1 CASSLQGGNQPQHF TGCGCCAGCAGCTTACAGGGGGGCAATCAGCCCCAGCATTTT